These 27 T cell receptor beta chains originate from one sample sequenced in a study of Ad26.COV2.S vaccination and SARS-CoV-2 variants. Assay: immunoSEQ multiplex PCR; the TCRdb copy retains only in-frame clones and omits some. The data show around 340,000 clones, 86% seen once. Treatment denoted: around 19 received Ad26.COV2.S at low or high dose, single or two shots; roughly five received placebo; per-sample allocation not given. Sampling was performed 63 days after the first vaccine or placebo injection. The sequences come from peripheral blood, collected in a trial of Ad26.COV2.S vaccine versus placebo. Receptor source: a person between 18 and 65 years old who received the Ad26.COV2.S COVID-19 vaccine or a placebo.

The chain carries TRBV7-3 and TRBJ2-1; 15 positions match TRBD2. The germline V gene has CDR1 SGHTA and CDR2 FQGTGA. The CDR3 loop spans 19 amino acids. Trimming removed 2 bases from V and 0 bases from J; junction bases left unmatched: 5. The CDR3 nucleotides are TGTGCCAGCAGCTTAGGACTAGCGGGAGGGCGCCTCTCCTACAATGAGCAGTTCTTC. It encodes CASSLGLAGGRLSYNEQFF. Based on the CDR3 plus reference TRBV7-3 and TRBJ2-1, the full variable domain is GAGVSQTPSNKVTEKGKYVELRCDPISGHTALYWYRQSLGQGPEFLIYFQGTGAADDSGLPNDRFFAVRPEGSVSTLKIQRTERGDSAVYLCASSLGLAGGRLSYNEQFFGPGTRLTVL.

This rearrangement joins TRBV10-2 to TRBJ1-2; D uncertain. The V and J ends lost 3 bases and 8 bases respectively, with 22 bases between them. There are 16 residues in the CDR3. From germline, CDR1 is WSHSY and CDR2 SAAADI. CDR3 in amino acids: CASSETSAPRSEGYTF. CDR3 bases: TGCGCCAGCAGTGAAACGTCGGCGCCCAGGTCGGAAGGCTACACCTTC.

This clone was found once. The chain combines TRBV6-1 with TRBJ2-7; the match to TRBD2 covers 13 bases. With 3 bases clipped from V and 2 bases from J, the junction kept 1 base outside the gene matches. This CDR3 contains 15 residues. The germline CDR1 and CDR2 sequences are MNHNS and SASEGT. The CDR3 loop reads CASSETSGGTYEQYF. DNA of the CDR3: TGTGCCAGCAGTGAGACTAGCGGGGGGACCTACGAGCAGTACTTC.

This clone was found many times. The CDR3 DNA is TGTGCCAGCAGTGACAAAAACACCGGGGAGCTGTTTTTT. It codes for CASSDKNTGELFF. V usage is TRBV6-4 and J usage is TRBJ2-2; D remains unclear. CDR1 is MRHNA, CDR2 SNTAGT, per germline. There are 13 residues in the CDR3. Trimming stripped 2 bases from V and 2 bases from J, with 3 bases between.

The chain joins TRBV6-4 to TRBJ1-2, with unresolved D. The germline V gene has CDR1 MRHNA and CDR2 SNTAGT. Trimming stripped 3 bases from V and 2 bases from J, with 7 bases between. The CDR3 loop spans 13 amino acids. The chain's CDR3 is CASSEGKNYGYTF. The CDR3 region has the DNA TGTGCCAGCAGTGAAGGGAAAAACTATGGCTACACCTTC.

This rearrangement joins TRBV24-1 to TRBJ1-1; D not resolved. The CDR3 extends over 14 amino acids. V lost 2 bases to trimming and J lost 2 bases, with 8 bases between them. Germline V CDR1 and CDR2: KGHDR, SFDVKD. In nucleotides, the CDR3 is TGTGCCACCAGTGATTCGGACGGCAACACTGAAGCTTTCTTT. Its translation: CATSDSDGNTEAFF.

This chain joins TRBV2 and TRBJ2-3; TRBD2 matches at 8 bases. Germline CDR1 reads SNHLY; CDR2 reads FYNNEI. V was clipped by 4 bases and J by 4 bases; unmatched bases: 7. This CDR3 comprises 15 residues. CDR3 in amino acids: CASSGLAQMADTQYF. The CDR3 nucleotides read TGTGCCAGCAGTGGACTAGCGCAAATGGCAGATACGCAGTATTTT.

The V call is TRBV7-9, the J call TRBJ2-3, with TRBD2 identical over 12 bases. The CDR3 loop spans 19 amino acids. The junction had 8 bases not matched to a gene; V was cut back by 1 base and J by 0 bases. Germline lookup yields CDR1 SEHNR and CDR2 FQNEAQ (reference sequence). CDR3 sequence reads: CASSLGASGRAASTDTQYF. The DNA for the CDR3 is TGTGCCAGCAGCTTAGGGGCTAGCGGGAGGGCGGCTAGCACAGATACGCAGTATTTT.

The chain recombines TRBV7-9 with TRBJ1-6, with D hard to call. The CDR3 contains 14 residues. Trimming left V 4 bases short and J 7 bases short, with 11 bases between. From germline, CDR1 is SEHNR and CDR2 FQNEAQ (reference sequence). DNA for the CDR3: TGTGCCAGCAGCTCCGCCGGTTTCAATTCACCCCTCCACTTT. Protein product: CASSSAGFNSPLHF.

This chain joins TRBV10-3 and TRBJ2-1; 8 bases are a match to TRBD2. Germline V gives CDR1 ENHRY, CDR2 SYGVKD. The CDR3 has 14 residues. The trim removed 10 bases at V and 4 bases at J, leaving 9 bases unmatched. CDR3 sequence (DNA): TGTGCCACCGAATTAGCGGGACGTTACAATGAGCAGTTCTTC. Translated, it gives CATELAGRYNEQFF.

The gene calls are TRBV5-3 and TRBJ2-1, with a weak D call TRBD1 (6 bases). Being an ORF, TRBV5-3 has a function that is uncertain. The V end lost 5 bases, the J end lost 6 bases, and 15 bases lay between the germline ends. The CDR3 sequence is 14 residues long. The CDR3 coding sequence is TGTGCCAGAAGTAGGACGGTAGGGGGCAATGAGCAGTTCTTC. It encodes CARSRTVGGNEQFF.

The chain joins TRBV6-5 to TRBJ1-5, with D unresolved. Germline assignment: CDR1 MNHEY and CDR2 SVGAGI. CDR3 length: 14 residues. With 7 bases removed from V and 2 bases from J, the gap between germline ends came to 12 bases. In nucleotides, the CDR3 is TGTGCCAGCATGGCGGGGTCGGGCAATCAGCCCCAGCATTTT. As protein: CASMAGSGNQPQHF.

The chain links TRBV6-6 to TRBJ1-6; D is uncertain. This CDR3 is built from 13 residues. The germline V and J ends were trimmed by 4 bases and 8 bases, with 9 bases remaining between them. Germline loops: CDR1 MNHNY, CDR2 SVGAGI (reference sequence). CDR3: CASSSLEDSPLHF. CDR3 in DNA: TGTGCCAGCAGTTCCCTTGAGGATTCACCCCTCCACTTT.

The chain joins TRBV4-1 to TRBJ2-2; the D gene could be TRBD1 or TRBD2 (5 bases each). The V gene lost 6 bases and the J gene lost 3 bases, with 14 bases spanning the gap. The CDR3 totals 15 residues. Germline V gene data show CDR1 as MGHRA and CDR2 as YSYEKL. CDR3 sequence reads: CASSHPGDHTGELFF. CDR3 sequence (DNA): TGCGCCAGCAGTCACCCTGGGGACCACACCGGGGAGCTGTTTTTT.

The chain is built from TRBV25-1 and TRBJ2-3, with 7 bases that match TRBD1. The ends lost 5 bases at V and 4 bases at J; junction bases unmatched: 6. The CDR3 consists of 14 residues. From germline, CDR1 is MGHDK and CDR2 SYGVNS. The CDR3 protein is CASSLTGTADTQYF. The DNA of the CDR3 is TGTGCCAGCAGTCTGACCGGGACAGCAGATACGCAGTATTTT.

The chain employs TRBV7-6 and TRBJ2-7; D is unresolved. The germline V and J ends were trimmed by 5 bases and 3 bases, with 11 bases remaining between them. The CDR3 covers 13 residues. Germline V gene data show CDR1 as SGHVS and CDR2 as FNYEAQ. CDR3: CASSAESGYEQYF. CDR3 nucleotides: TGTGCCAGCAGCGCAGAGTCAGGCTACGAGCAGTACTTC. The variable domain in full, completed from reference TRBV7-6 and TRBJ2-7, reads GAGVSQSPRYKVTKRGQDVALRCDPISGHVSLYWYRQALGQGPEFLTYFNYEAQQDKSGLPNDRFSAERPEGSISTLTIQRTEQRDSAMYRCASSAESGYEQYFGPGTRLTVT.

The chain joins TRBV28 to TRBJ1-2, with 8 bases identical to TRBD1. The junction had 3 bases not matched to a gene; V was cut back by 3 bases and J by 0 bases. This CDR3 spans 15 amino acids. Germline V gene lookup returns CDR1 MDHEN and CDR2 SYDVKM. CDR3 in DNA: TGTGCCAGCAGTTTCCAGGACAGGGCTAACTATGGCTACACCTTC. This sequence encodes CASSFQDRANYGYTF.

The chain has TRBV30 and TRBJ2-3; D is perhaps TRBD2 (6 bases). The CDR3 has 14 residues. V was cut by 4 bases and J by 1 base, with 12 bases left in between. From germline, CDR1 is GTSNPN and CDR2 SVGIG (reference sequence). This CDR3 reads CAWTSGGGTDTQYF. CDR3 in DNA: TGTGCCTGGACCTCCGGGGGTGGCACAGATACGCAGTATTTT.

V gene TRBV10-3 combines with J gene TRBJ2-6; D may be TRBD1 or TRBD2 (6 bases each). The length of the CDR3 is 18 residues. The V end lost 7 bases, the J end lost 3 bases, and 22 bases lay between the germline ends. The germline V gene has CDR1 ENHRY and CDR2 SYGVKD. DNA of the CDR3: TGTGCCATCACCGCCGGTGGGGGGCTTGTAGGTGGGGCCAACGTCCTGACTTTC. Its translation is CAITAGGGLVGGANVLTF.

This chain joins TRBV19 and TRBJ1-5, with 7 bases lining up with TRBD1. V dropped 5 bases and J dropped 6; count of bases not matched to a gene: 7. In germline, CDR1 is LNHDA, CDR2 SQIVND (reference sequence). The CDR3 length is 14 residues. CDR3 sequence: CASSPGTAGQPQHF. DNA for the CDR3: TGTGCCAGTAGTCCCGGGACAGCTGGTCAGCCCCAGCATTTT.

This clone was picked up one time. The CDR3 protein is CASSSEEETQYF. The CDR3 coding sequence is TGTGCCAGCAGTTCTGAAGAAGAGACCCAGTACTTC. The rearrangement links TRBV27 to TRBJ2-5; D gene uncertain. The germline gives CDR1 MNHEY, CDR2 SMNVEV (reference sequence). The V end lost 4 bases, the J end lost 3 bases, and 6 bases lay between the germline ends. The CDR3 is 12 residues long.

The table lists this clone with a few counts. This rearrangement joins TRBV9 to TRBJ1-3, with D unclear. This CDR3 region has 14 residues. With 0 bases removed from V and 7 bases from J, the gap between germline ends came to 11 bases. CDR1 SGDLS and CDR2 YYNGEE come from the germline V gene. Written as DNA, the CDR3 is TGTGCCAGCAGCGTAGGACCTCAAGGCAACACCATATATTTT. As protein: CASSVGPQGNTIYF.

This clone was seen only a few times. This chain joins TRBV9 and TRBJ1-1, with TRBD1 matching over 8 bases. CDR1 and CDR2 (germline): SGDLS, YYNGEE. This CDR3 has 13 residues. After removal of 3 bases from V and 3 bases from J, the junction contained 1 base not matched to a gene. CDR3 sequence (DNA): TGTGCCAGCAGCGACAGGGGGGACACTGAAGCTTTCTTT. This translates into CASSDRGDTEAFF.

The chain employs TRBV3-1 (or the pseudogene TRBV3-2) and TRBJ2-7; 8 nucleotides align to TRBD2. The CDR3 sequence is 16 residues long. The J segment lost 2 bases and the V segment lost 0 bases, leaving 6 bases of the junction unmatched. Germline V gene sequence: CDR1 LGHDT, CDR2 YNNKEL (reference sequence). CDR3: CASSQDPVAGPYEQYF. In DNA, the CDR3 is TGTGCCAGCAGCCAAGACCCCGTAGCGGGGCCCTACGAGCAGTACTTC.

The chain is built from TRBV14 and TRBJ2-4; the D gene is possibly TRBD2 (6 bases). Germline V lookup: CDR1 SGHDN, CDR2 FVKESK. The CDR3 runs 19 residues. V lost 0 bases and J lost 0, with 18 bases in between. CDR3 protein: CASSQDPLRIAVAKNIQYF. In DNA form, the CDR3 reads TGTGCCAGCAGCCAAGATCCCCTCCGGATAGCGGTAGCCAAAAACATTCAGTACTTC.

As to this clone: Other DNA sequences within the sample encode an identical CDR3. The J gene is TRBJ2-1, the V gene TRBV3-1 (or the pseudogene TRBV3-2); 13 bases align to TRBD2. V gave up 4 bases and J gave up 8 bases; unmatched junction bases: 5. Per germline, CDR1 LGHDT and CDR2 YNNKEL (reference sequence). The CDR3 is made up of 15 amino acids. The CDR3 reads CASSPGLAGVYEQFF. The CDR3 nucleotides read TGTGCCAGCAGCCCCGGACTAGCGGGAGTTTATGAGCAGTTCTTC.

V usage is TRBV19 and J usage is TRBJ1-1; no reliable D call. Trimming removed 1 base from V and 3 bases from J, with 9 bases in between. This CDR3 has 14 amino acids. CDR1 is LNHDA and CDR2 is SQIVND in the germline V gene (reference sequence). The CDR3 sequence: CASSIGVPHTEAFF. The CDR3 DNA is TGTGCCAGTAGTATAGGTGTCCCCCACACTGAAGCTTTCTTT.